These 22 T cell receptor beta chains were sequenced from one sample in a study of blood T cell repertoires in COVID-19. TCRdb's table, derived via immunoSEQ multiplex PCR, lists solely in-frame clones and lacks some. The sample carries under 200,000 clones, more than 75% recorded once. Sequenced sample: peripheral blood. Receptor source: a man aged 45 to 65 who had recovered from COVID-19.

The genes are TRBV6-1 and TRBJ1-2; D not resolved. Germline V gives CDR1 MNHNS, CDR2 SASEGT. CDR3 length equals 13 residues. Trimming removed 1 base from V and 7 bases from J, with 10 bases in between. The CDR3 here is CASSEVPLPGYTF. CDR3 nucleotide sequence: TGTGCCAGCAGTGAAGTCCCCCTCCCTGGCTACACCTTC.

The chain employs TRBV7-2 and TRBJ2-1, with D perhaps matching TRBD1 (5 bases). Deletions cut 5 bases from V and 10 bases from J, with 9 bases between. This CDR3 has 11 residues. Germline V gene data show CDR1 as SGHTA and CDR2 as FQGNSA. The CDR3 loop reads CASSGDREQFF. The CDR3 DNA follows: TGTGCCAGCAGCGGCGACAGAGAGCAGTTCTTC. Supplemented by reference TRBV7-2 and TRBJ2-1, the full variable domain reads GAGVSQSPSNKVTEKGKDVELRCDPISGHTALYWYRQSLGQGLEFLIYFQGNSAPDKSGLPSDRFSAERTGGSVSTLTIQRTQQEDSAVYLCASSGDREQFFGPGTRLTVL.

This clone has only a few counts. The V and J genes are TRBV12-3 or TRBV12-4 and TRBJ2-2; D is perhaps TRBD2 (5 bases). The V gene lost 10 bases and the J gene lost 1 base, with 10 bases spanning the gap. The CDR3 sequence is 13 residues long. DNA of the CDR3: TGTGCCACGGGAACACTGAACACCGGGGAGCTGTTTTTT. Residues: CATGTLNTGELFF.

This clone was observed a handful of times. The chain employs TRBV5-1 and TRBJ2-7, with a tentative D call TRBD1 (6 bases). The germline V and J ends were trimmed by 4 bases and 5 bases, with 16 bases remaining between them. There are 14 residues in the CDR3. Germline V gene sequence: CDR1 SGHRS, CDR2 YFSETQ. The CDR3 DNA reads TGCGCCAGCAGCCCCGGGACACCTGGGGACGAGCAGTACTTC. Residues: CASSPGTPGDEQYF.

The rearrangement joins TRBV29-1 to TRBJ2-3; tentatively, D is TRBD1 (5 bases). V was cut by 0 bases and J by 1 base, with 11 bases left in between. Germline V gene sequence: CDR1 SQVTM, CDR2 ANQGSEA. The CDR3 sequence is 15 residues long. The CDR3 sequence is CSVEDGRRGTDTQYF. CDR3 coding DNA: TGCAGCGTTGAAGACGGGCGCAGGGGCACAGATACGCAGTATTTT.

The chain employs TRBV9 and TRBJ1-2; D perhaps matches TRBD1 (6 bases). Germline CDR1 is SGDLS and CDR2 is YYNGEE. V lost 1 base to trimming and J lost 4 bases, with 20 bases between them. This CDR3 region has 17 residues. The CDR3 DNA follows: TGTGCCAGCAGCGTATCATGGGGGCAGGGCGTTTCCTATGGCTACACCTTC. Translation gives CASSVSWGQGVSYGYTF.

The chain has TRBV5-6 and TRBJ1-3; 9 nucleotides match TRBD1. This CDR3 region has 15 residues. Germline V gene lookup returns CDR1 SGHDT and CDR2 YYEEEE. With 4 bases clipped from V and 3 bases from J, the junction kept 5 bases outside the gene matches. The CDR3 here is CASSRTGAGGNTIYF. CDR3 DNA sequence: TGTGCCAGCAGCCGGACAGGGGCAGGTGGAAACACCATATATTTT.

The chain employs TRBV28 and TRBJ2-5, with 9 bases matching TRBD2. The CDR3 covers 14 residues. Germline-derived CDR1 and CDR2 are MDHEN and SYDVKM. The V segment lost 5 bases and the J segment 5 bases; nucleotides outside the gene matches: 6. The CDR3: CASSRSGGMETQYF. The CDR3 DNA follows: TGTGCCAGCAGTCGTAGCGGGGGAATGGAGACCCAGTACTTC.

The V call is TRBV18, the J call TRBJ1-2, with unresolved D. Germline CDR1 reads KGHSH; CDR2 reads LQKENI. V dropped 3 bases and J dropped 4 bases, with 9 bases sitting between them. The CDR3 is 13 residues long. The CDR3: CASSPRAGYGYTF. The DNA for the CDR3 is TGTGCCAGCTCACCTCGGGCGGGCTATGGCTACACCTTC.

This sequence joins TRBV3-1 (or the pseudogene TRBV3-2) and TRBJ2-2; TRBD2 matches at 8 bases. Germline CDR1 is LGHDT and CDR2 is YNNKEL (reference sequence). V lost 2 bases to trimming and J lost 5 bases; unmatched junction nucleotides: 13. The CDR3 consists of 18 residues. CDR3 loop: CASSQRSTGGPLTGELFF. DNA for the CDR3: TGTGCCAGCAGCCAACGGTCGACGGGAGGGCCTTTAACCGGGGAGCTGTTTTTT.

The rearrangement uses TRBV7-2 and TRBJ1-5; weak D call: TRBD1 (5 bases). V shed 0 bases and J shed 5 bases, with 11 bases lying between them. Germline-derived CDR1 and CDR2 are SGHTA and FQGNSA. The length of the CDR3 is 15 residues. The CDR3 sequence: CASSLAMGGDQPQHF. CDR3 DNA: TGTGCCAGCAGCTTAGCGATGGGGGGGGATCAGCCCCAGCATTTT.

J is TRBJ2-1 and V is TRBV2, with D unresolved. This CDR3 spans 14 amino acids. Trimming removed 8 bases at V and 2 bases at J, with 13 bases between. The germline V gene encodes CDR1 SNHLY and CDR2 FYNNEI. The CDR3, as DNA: TGTGCCAGCCTCAGCGACGCTCCCTACAATGAGCAGTTCTTC. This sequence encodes CASLSDAPYNEQFF.

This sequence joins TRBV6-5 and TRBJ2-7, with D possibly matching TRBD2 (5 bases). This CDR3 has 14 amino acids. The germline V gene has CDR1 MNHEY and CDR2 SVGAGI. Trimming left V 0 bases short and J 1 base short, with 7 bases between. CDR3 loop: CASSYSRASYEQYF. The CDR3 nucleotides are TGTGCCAGCAGTTACTCGCGGGCTTCCTACGAGCAGTACTTC.

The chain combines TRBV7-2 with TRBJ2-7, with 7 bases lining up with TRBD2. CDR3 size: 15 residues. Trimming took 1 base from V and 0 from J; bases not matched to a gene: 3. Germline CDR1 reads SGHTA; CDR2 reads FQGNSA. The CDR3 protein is CASSLGGGSSYEQYF. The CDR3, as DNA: TGTGCCAGCAGCTTAGGAGGCGGGAGCTCCTACGAGCAGTACTTC.

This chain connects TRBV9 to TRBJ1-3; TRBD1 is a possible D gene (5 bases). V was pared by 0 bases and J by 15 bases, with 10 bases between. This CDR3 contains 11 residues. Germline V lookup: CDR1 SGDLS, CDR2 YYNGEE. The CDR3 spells CASSVAAGGYF. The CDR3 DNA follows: TGTGCCAGCAGCGTAGCGGCGGGGGGATATTTT. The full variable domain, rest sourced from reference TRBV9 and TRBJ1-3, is DSGVTQTPKHLITATGQRVTLRCSPRSGDLSVYWYQQSLDQGLQFLIQYYNGEERAKGNILERFSAQQFPDLHSELNLSSLELGDSALYFCASSVAAGGYFGEGSWLTVV.

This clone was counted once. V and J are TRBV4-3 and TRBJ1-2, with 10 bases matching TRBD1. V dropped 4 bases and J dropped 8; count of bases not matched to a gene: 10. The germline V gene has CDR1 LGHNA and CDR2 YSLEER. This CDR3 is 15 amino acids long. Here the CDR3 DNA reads TGCGCCAGCAGCCCATCCGGGACAGGGGTGAGGGGCTACACCTTC. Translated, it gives CASSPSGTGVRGYTF.

This chain's CDR3 is CATSRDLPGGTDTQYF. CDR3 sequence (DNA): TGTGCCACCAGCAGAGATCTACCGGGAGGAACAGATACGCAGTATTTT. J is TRBJ2-3 and V is TRBV15, with 7 bases fitting TRBD2. From germline, CDR1 is LNHNV and CDR2 YYDKDF (reference sequence). J gave up 3 bases and V 0 bases, and 6 bases lay outside the gene matches. The CDR3 is 16 residues long.

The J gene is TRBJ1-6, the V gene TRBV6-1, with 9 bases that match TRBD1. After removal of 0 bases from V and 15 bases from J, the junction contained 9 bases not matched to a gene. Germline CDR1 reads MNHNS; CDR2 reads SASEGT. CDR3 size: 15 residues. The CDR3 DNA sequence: TGTGCCAGCAGTGAAGCCGGGACAGGGAAACTATACCTCCACTTT. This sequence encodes CASSEAGTGKLYLHF.

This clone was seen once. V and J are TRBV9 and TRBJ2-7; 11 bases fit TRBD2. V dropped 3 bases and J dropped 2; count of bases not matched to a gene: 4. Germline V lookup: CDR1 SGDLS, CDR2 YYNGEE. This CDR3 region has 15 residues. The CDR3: CASSGSSGGTYEQYF. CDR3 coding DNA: TGTGCCAGCAGCGGTTCTAGCGGGGGGACCTACGAGCAGTACTTC.

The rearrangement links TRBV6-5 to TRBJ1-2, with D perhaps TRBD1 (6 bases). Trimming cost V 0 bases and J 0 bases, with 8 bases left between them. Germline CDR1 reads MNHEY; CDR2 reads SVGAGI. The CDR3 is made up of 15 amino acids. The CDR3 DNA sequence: TGTGCCAGCAGTTACTCTACAGGGACTAACTATGGCTACACCTTC. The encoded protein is CASSYSTGTNYGYTF.

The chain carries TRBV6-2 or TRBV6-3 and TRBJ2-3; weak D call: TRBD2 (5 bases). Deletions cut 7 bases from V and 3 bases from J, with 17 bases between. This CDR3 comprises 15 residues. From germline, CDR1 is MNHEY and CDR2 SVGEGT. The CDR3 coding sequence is TGTGCCAGCACCCCATGGCGGGCCATAACAGATACGCAGTATTTT. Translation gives CASTPWRAITDTQYF.

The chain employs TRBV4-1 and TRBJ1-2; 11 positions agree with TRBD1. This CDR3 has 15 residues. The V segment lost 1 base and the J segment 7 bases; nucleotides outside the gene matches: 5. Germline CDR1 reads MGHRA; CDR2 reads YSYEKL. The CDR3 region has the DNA TGCGCCAGCAGCCAAGGGGACAGGGGGTCGCTTGGCTACACCTTC. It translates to CASSQGDRGSLGYTF.